The 14 T cell receptor beta chains below were found in one sample sequenced in a study of OX40 agonist ivuxolimab in advanced cancers. Assay used: immunoSEQ multiplex PCR; TCRdb lists only in-frame clones, some missing. The sample yields some 80,000 clones, approximately 84% seen once. The sequenced sample was CD4+ or CD8+ T cells sorted from blood, obtained in a trial of the OX40 agonist ivuxolimab. These receptors were obtained from an adult with an advanced solid tumor such as melanoma, head and neck, liver or kidney cancer.

This clone was counted between two and nine times. The chain uses TRBV7-3 and TRBJ1-3; D remains ambiguous. V gave up 2 bases and J gave up 0 bases, with 5 bases separating them. This CDR3 has 14 residues. CDR1 and CDR2 (germline): SGHTA, FQGTGA. The CDR3, as DNA: TGTGCCAGCAGCTTAGGAGGCTCTGGAAACACCATATATTTT. Protein sequence: CASSLGGSGNTIYF.

The gene calls are TRBV7-8 and TRBJ1-5; the D gene is possibly TRBD1 (5 bases). The V end lost 1 base, the J end lost 6 bases, and 13 bases lay between the germline ends. The CDR3 has 15 amino acids. Germline CDR1 and CDR2: SGHVS and FQNEAQ. The CDR3 region is CASSLGGVPGQPQHF. CDR3 nucleotide sequence: TGTGCCAGCAGCTTAGGGGGGGTCCCGGGTCAGCCCCAGCATTTT. Looking up the rest from reference TRBV7-8 and TRBJ1-5 gives the full variable domain: GAGVSQSPRYKVAKRGQDVALRCDPISGHVSLFWYQQALGQGPEFLTYFQNEAQLDKSGLPSDRFFAERPEGSVSTLKIQRTQQEDSAVYLCASSLGGVPGQPQHFGDGTRLSIL.

This chain uses TRBV5-5 with TRBJ2-7, with 8 bases lining up with TRBD1. The V gene end was trimmed by 5 bases and the J gene end by 0 bases; junction bases not matched to a gene: 7. This CDR3 comprises 15 residues. CDR1 and CDR2 (germline): SGHKS, YYEKEE (reference sequence). CDR3 residues: CASSWTGTGSYEQYF. The CDR3 bases are TGTGCCAGCAGTTGGACCGGGACAGGCTCCTACGAGCAGTACTTC.

Notes on this clone: At one end, the junction sequence differs from germline, possibly due to a read error. The V gene is TRBV5-4, the J gene TRBJ2-5; D unresolved. The end of the DNA fits TRBJ2-7 better, so the J call may be wrong. Per germline, CDR1 SGHNT and CDR2 YYREEE (reference sequence). The CDR3 runs 13 residues. The CDR3 DNA reads TGCGCCAGCAGCTCTAGACTCCCCTCCGAGCAGTACTTC. Translation: CASSSRLPSEQYF.

The V call is TRBV7-3, the J call TRBJ2-3; no definite D call. Germline CDR1 and CDR2: SGHTA and FQGTGA. The CDR3 spans 13 residues. V was clipped by 1 base and J by 4 bases, with 6 bases between them. The CDR3 nucleotides are TGTGCCAGCAGCTTAATCAGCGCAGATACGCAGTATTTT. Encoded protein: CASSLISADTQYF.

This chain joins TRBV9 and TRBJ1-2; D unresolved. There are 12 residues in the CDR3. Germline CDR1 SGDLS, CDR2 YYNGEE. V shed 4 bases and J shed 6 bases, with 10 bases lying between them. The CDR3 reads CASSSQRDGYTF. DNA of the CDR3: TGTGCCAGCAGCTCTCAGAGGGATGGCTACACCTTC.

Worth noting for this clone: Other DNA sequences within the sample encode an identical CDR3. The chain has TRBV18 and TRBJ2-3; either TRBD1 or TRBD2 may fit D (5 bases each). V was cut by 2 bases and J by 3 bases, with 6 bases left in between. CDR3 size: 13 residues. The V gene's germline CDR1 is KGHSH and CDR2 LQKENI. Written as DNA, the CDR3 is TGTGCCAGCTCACCAGGGGGAACAGATACGCAGTATTTT. Protein sequence: CASSPGGTDTQYF.

This rearrangement joins TRBV4-1 to TRBJ2-1; D is possibly TRBD2 (5 bases). The CDR3 is 15 amino acids. V lost 2 bases and J 4 bases, leaving 12 bases between the germline ends. Germline V gene data show CDR1 as MGHRA and CDR2 as YSYEKL. The CDR3 loop reads CASSQRGPGYNEQFF. The CDR3 region has the DNA TGCGCCAGCAGCCAACGAGGTCCGGGGTACAATGAGCAGTTCTTC.

This clone appeared a single time. The V call is TRBV6-5, the J call TRBJ1-5; D may be TRBD1 (5 bases). Germline V gene sequence: CDR1 MNHEY, CDR2 SVGAGI. The V and J ends lost 6 bases and 3 bases respectively, with 9 bases between them. This CDR3 is 13 amino acids long. For the CDR3, the DNA is TGTGCCAGCAGCCTGACAGCCAATCAGCCCCAGCATTTT. Its translation: CASSLTANQPQHF.

The chain couples TRBV15 to TRBJ1-5; D is unresolved. The CDR3 totals 15 residues. Looked up from germline, CDR1 is LNHNV and CDR2 is YYDKDF (reference sequence). V lost 1 base and J 3 bases, leaving 10 bases between the germline ends. The CDR3 region is CATSRVGSFNQPQHF. CDR3 DNA: TGTGCCACCAGCAGAGTCGGGTCTTTCAATCAGCCCCAGCATTTT. Looking up the rest from reference TRBV15 and TRBJ1-5 gives the full variable domain: DAMVIQNPRYQVTQFGKPVTLSCSQTLNHNVMYWYQQKSSQAPKLLFHYYDKDFNNEADTPDNFQSRRPNTSFCFLDIRSPGLGDTAMYLCATSRVGSFNQPQHFGDGTRLSIL.

The chain is built from TRBV11-2 and TRBJ1-5; no clear D gene. This CDR3 comprises 16 residues. Deletions cut 0 bases from V and 1 base from J, with 10 bases between. Germline V gene sequence: CDR1 SGHAT, CDR2 FQNNGV. The CDR3 DNA is TGTGCCAGCAGCTTAGATATCGTAGGGAGCAATCAGCCCCAGCATTTT. It specifies CASSLDIVGSNQPQHF.

The rearrangement joins TRBV7-6 to TRBJ1-1; D unclear. Germline CDR1 and CDR2: SGHVS and FNYEAQ. The CDR3 is 12 amino acids. The germline V and J ends were trimmed by 1 base and 6 bases, with 6 bases remaining between them. The CDR3 loop reads CASSLVVAEAFF. Here the CDR3 DNA reads TGTGCCAGCAGCTTAGTTGTGGCTGAAGCTTTCTTT. Supplemented by reference TRBV7-6 and TRBJ1-1, the full variable domain reads GAGVSQSPRYKVTKRGQDVALRCDPISGHVSLYWYRQALGQGPEFLTYFNYEAQQDKSGLPNDRFSAERPEGSISTLTIQRTEQRDSAMYRCASSLVVAEAFFGQGTRLTVV.

The chain links TRBV19 to TRBJ2-4, with D perhaps TRBD1 (5 bases). V gave up 5 bases and J gave up 1 base, with 18 bases separating them. The CDR3 spans 17 residues. Germline V gene data show CDR1 as LNHDA and CDR2 as SQIVND (reference sequence). The DNA of the CDR3 is TGTGCCAGTAGTCCGATCCAGGGAAGGTTGGCCAAAAACATTCAGTACTTC. Amino acids: CASSPIQGRLAKNIQYF.

The J gene is TRBJ1-4, the V gene TRBV19; possibly TRBD1 for D (5 bases). Per germline, CDR1 LNHDA and CDR2 SQIVND (reference sequence). Trimming stripped 7 bases from V and 8 bases from J, with 20 bases between. This CDR3 comprises 15 residues. CDR3: CASTLRVRVGEKLFF. The CDR3 nucleotides read TGTGCCAGTACCCTCAGGGTTCGAGTAGGCGAAAAACTGTTTTTT.